This is a list of T cell receptor beta chains from one sample in a study of beta chain features in type 1 diabetes. The assay was immunoSEQ multiplex PCR, and TCRdb's table has in-frame clones only and misses some. The sample shows approximately 360,000 clones, around 12% of them seen only once. Sequenced material: naive CD4+ T cells from blood. These receptors were taken from a woman between 18 and 29 years old with type 1 diabetes. Both conserved end residues are part of each CDR3. A D gene is named only where the DNA matches it firmly. Rows give clone size only sometimes, using once, few, many, or a class for an expanded clone.

cdr3_nt,cdr3_aa,clone_size,v_call,j_call,d_call
TGTGCCAGTAGTATAGAGGGGACAAACTACGAGCAGTACTTC,CASSIEGTNYEQYF,-,TRBV19,TRBJ2-7,-
TGTGCCACCACACCAACCCTCCGAGGGGGCTACGAGCAGTACTTC,CATTPTLRGGYEQYF,few,TRBV19,TRBJ2-7,-
TGTGCCAGCAGCTTAGGTCCCACAGGAAATTCACCCCTCCACTTT,CASSLGPTGNSPLHF,few,TRBV7-9,TRBJ1-6,-
TGTGCCAGCAGCCCTCCGATGGACAGGGGGAGTGAAAAACTGTTTTTT,CASSPPMDRGSEKLFF,-,TRBV9,TRBJ1-4,TRBD1
TGCGCCAGCAGCCCCCGGAGACAGGGTTCCTACGAGCAGTACTTC,CASSPRRQGSYEQYF,few,TRBV5-1,TRBJ2-7,TRBD1
TGTGCCAGTAGTACGGACACCTACAATGAGCAGTTCTTC,CASSTDTYNEQFF,-,TRBV19,TRBJ2-1,-
TGTGCCAGCAGCTCTGAAGGGAGGCGGTCAGAGACCCAGTACTTC,CASSSEGRRSETQYF,few,TRBV21-1,TRBJ2-5,-
TGTGCCAGCAGCCGTACTAGTTTCGAGCAGTACTTC,CASSRTSFEQYF,-,TRBV28,TRBJ2-7,-
TGCGCCAGCAGCCAATTTCTAATCGGTACTGAAGCTTTCTTT,CASSQFLIGTEAFF,-,TRBV4-1,TRBJ1-1,-
TGCGCCAGCAGCTGGACAGGGGAGGCCAATCAGCCCCAGCATTTT,CASSWTGEANQPQHF,few,TRBV5-1,TRBJ1-5,TRBD1
TGTGCCAGCAGGACTAGCGGGAGGGCCGCCTACAATGAGCAGTTCTTC,CASRTSGRAAYNEQFF,-,TRBV7-2,TRBJ2-1,TRBD2
TGCGCCAGCAGCCAAATAAAGATACTGAACAGGGACGAAGACACTGAAGCTTTCTTT,CASSQIKILNRDEDTEAFF,few,TRBV4-3,TRBJ1-1,-
TGTGCCACCAGCAGTGTCTCACGGGGACAGACGCAGTATTTT,CATSSVSRGQTQYF,few,TRBV15,TRBJ2-3,TRBD1
TGTGCCAGCAGCCAGGGGAACTACAATGAGCAGTTCTTC,CASSQGNYNEQFF,-,TRBV7-3,TRBJ2-1,-
TGTGCCTGGAGTGTATTAGGGACTTATGGCTACACCTTC,CAWSVLGTYGYTF,few,TRBV30,TRBJ1-2,-
TGTGCCAGCAGCCAACTAATAGGACTAGCGGGGGACAGCTCCTACAATGAGCAGTTCTTC,CASSQLIGLAGDSSYNEQFF,-,TRBV14,TRBJ2-1,TRBD2
TGTGCCAGCAGCCAGACTCCCCGGGTGGAGACCCAGTACTTC,CASSQTPRVETQYF,-,TRBV11-2,TRBJ2-5,-
TGCAGCGTTGAAGTACGGCTAGGGGGTGAGCAGTTCTTC,CSVEVRLGGEQFF,-,TRBV29-1,TRBJ2-1,-
TGTGCCACCAGCGGGAACGTCGGAAGGGGGTACGCAGATACGCAGTATTTT,CATSGNVGRGYADTQYF,-,TRBV15,TRBJ2-3,-
TGTGCCAGCAGCCCCAGTCAACCCAGGGACTATGGCTACACCTTC,CASSPSQPRDYGYTF,-,TRBV9,TRBJ1-2,-
TGTGCCAGCAGCGTAGGGACTAGCGGGAACGGAGGATACTACGAGCAGTACTTC,CASSVGTSGNGGYYEQYF,-,TRBV9,TRBJ2-7,TRBD2
TGCGCCAGCAGACCAACCGGGACAGGTGACTACGAGCAGTACTTC,CASRPTGTGDYEQYF,few,TRBV4-1,TRBJ2-7,TRBD1
TGTGCCAGCAGCGGGGACAGTTATAATTCACCCCTCCACTTT,CASSGDSYNSPLHF,-,TRBV9,TRBJ1-6,TRBD1
TGTGCCAGCAGCCCATCTCGCGCAGATACGCAGTATTTT,CASSPSRADTQYF,few,TRBV7-2,TRBJ2-3,-
TGTGCCAGCAGCTTAGGAGGGGGCGCTACGGAGACCCAGTACTTC,CASSLGGGATETQYF,few,TRBV7-3,TRBJ2-5,-
TGTGCCAGCAGCGCGCAACAGGGGTATGGCTACACCTTC,CASSAQQGYGYTF,-,TRBV7-2,TRBJ1-2,TRBD1
TGCGCCAGCAGCGAAGGGGCTAGCGGGTACACAGATACGCAGTATTTT,CASSEGASGYTDTQYF,few,TRBV5-1,TRBJ2-3,TRBD2
TGTGCCAGCAGCTCATCTGGGGCCAACGTCCTGACTTTC,CASSSSGANVLTF,few,TRBV7-2,TRBJ2-6,-
TGTGCCAGCAGCTTGGACACCCTTAGCACAGATACGCAGTATTTT,CASSLDTLSTDTQYF,-,TRBV7-9,TRBJ2-3,-
TGTGCCAGCAGCTCTTCGGGGGTTGAGCAGTTCTTC,CASSSSGVEQFF,few,TRBV9,TRBJ2-1,-
TGTGCCAGCAGCTCCTCGGGAACCGCCTACGAGCAGTACTTC,CASSSSGTAYEQYF,few,TRBV7-3,TRBJ2-7,-
TGTGCCAGCAGCCTCCTTGGCAGGGGAGCAGGCAATGAGCAGTTCTTC,CASSLLGRGAGNEQFF,few,TRBV25-1,TRBJ2-1,-
TGTGCCAGCAGCCCCCAGGGGTACGAGCAGTACTTC,CASSPQGYEQYF,few,TRBV11-2,TRBJ2-7,-
TGCAGCGTGGCCACTAGCGTATCCTACAATGAGCAGTTCTTC,CSVATSVSYNEQFF,-,TRBV29-1,TRBJ2-1,TRBD2
TGCAGTGCTAGAGGCGGGGACGGCTACACCTTC,CSARGGDGYTF,-,TRBV20-1,TRBJ1-2,-
TGTGCAAGTCGCTTAGAAGCAGGGCGCGCCTTGGAGACCCAGTACTTC,CASRLEAGRALETQYF,-,TRBV12-2,TRBJ2-5,-
TGCAGCGCATTCAGGGGAAACACCGGGGAGCTGTTTTTT,CSAFRGNTGELFF,few,TRBV29-1,TRBJ2-2,-